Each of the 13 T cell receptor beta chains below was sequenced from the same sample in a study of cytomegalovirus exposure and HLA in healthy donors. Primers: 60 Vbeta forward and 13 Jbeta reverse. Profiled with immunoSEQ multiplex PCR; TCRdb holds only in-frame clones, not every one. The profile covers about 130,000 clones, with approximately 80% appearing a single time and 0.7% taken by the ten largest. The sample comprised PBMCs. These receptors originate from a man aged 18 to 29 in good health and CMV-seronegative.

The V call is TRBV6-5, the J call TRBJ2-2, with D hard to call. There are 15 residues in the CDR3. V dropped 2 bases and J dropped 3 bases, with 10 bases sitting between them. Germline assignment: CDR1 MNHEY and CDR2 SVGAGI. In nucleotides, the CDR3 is TGTGCCAGCAGTTACAACGCGGCATACACCGGGGAGCTGTTTTTT. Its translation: CASSYNAAYTGELFF.

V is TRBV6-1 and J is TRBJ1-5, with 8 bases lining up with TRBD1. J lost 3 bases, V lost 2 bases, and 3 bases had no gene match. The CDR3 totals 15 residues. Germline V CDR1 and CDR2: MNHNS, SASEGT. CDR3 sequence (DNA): TGTGCCAGCAGTGAATTGGACAGGGTCAATCAGCCCCAGCATTTT. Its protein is CASSELDRVNQPQHF.

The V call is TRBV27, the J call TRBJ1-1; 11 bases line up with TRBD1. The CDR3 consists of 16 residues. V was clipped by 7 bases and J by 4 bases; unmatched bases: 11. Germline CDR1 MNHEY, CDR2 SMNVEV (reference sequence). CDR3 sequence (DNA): TGTGCCAGCACCCCAAGGACAGGGGGCCGGGGCACTGAAGCTTTCTTT. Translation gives CASTPRTGGRGTEAFF.

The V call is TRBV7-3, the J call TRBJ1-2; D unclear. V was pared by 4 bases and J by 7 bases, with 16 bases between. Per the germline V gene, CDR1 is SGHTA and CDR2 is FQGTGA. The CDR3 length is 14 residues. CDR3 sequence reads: CASSSSPSSGGYTF. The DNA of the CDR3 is TGTGCCAGCAGCTCAAGCCCCTCATCGGGTGGCTACACCTTC.

CDR3 DNA sequence: TGTGCCAGCTCACGCGGACTAGCGGGGGGGAAACACCAAGAGACCCAGTACTTC. Protein: CASSRGLAGGKHQETQYF. The chain carries TRBV18 and TRBJ2-5, with 15 positions matching TRBD2. Germline V gives CDR1 KGHSH, CDR2 LQKENI. The CDR3 sequence is 18 residues long. J gave up 0 bases and V 4 bases, and 6 bases lay outside the gene matches.

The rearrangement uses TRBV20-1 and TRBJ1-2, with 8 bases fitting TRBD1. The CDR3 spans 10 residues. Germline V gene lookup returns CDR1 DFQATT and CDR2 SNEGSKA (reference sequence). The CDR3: CSADRDGYTF. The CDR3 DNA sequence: TGCAGCGCGGACAGGGACGGCTACACCTTC.

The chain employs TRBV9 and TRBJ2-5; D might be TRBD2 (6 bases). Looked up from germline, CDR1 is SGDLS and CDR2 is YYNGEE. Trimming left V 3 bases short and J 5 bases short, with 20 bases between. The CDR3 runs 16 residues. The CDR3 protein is CASSAGAGSLRETQYF. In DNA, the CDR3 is TGTGCCAGCAGCGCCGGCGCCGGGAGCCTGCGGGAGACCCAGTACTTC.

The CDR3 loop reads CASSVVSAAGEAFF. CDR3 nucleotide sequence: TGTGCCAGCAGCGTAGTGTCCGCGGCCGGTGAAGCTTTCTTT. The V call is TRBV9, the J call TRBJ1-1; D ambiguous. Germline V lookup: CDR1 SGDLS, CDR2 YYNGEE. The CDR3 has 14 residues. The V and J ends lost 0 bases and 7 bases respectively, with 13 bases between them.

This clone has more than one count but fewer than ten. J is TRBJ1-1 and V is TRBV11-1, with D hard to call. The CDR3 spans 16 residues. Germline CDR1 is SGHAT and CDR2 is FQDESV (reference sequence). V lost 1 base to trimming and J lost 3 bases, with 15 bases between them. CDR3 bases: TGTGCCAGCAGCTTAGTTTCGAGCGGCGGGGACACTGAAGCTTTCTTT. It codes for CASSLVSSGGDTEAFF.

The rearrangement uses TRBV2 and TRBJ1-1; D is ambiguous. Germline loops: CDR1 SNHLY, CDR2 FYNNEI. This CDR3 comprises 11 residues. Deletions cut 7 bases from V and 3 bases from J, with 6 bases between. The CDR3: CASKRDTEAFF. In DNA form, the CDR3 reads TGTGCCAGCAAAAGAGACACTGAAGCTTTCTTT.

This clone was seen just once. CDR3 residues: CASSDRLLSGANVLTF. The CDR3 region has the DNA TGTGCCAGCAGTGATAGACTGCTCTCTGGGGCCAACGTCCTGACTTTC. This chain uses TRBV25-1 with TRBJ2-6, with D uncertain. The V gene's germline CDR1 is MGHDK and CDR2 SYGVNS. With 3 bases removed from V and 0 bases from J, the gap between germline ends came to 9 bases. This CDR3 comprises 16 residues.

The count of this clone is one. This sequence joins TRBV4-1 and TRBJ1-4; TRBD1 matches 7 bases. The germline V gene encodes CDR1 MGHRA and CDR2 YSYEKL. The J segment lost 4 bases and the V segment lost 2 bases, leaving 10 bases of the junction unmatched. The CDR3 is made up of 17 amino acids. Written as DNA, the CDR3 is TGCGCCAGCAGCCAACCCCTTAGACAGGGCTTTAATGAAAAACTGTTTTTT. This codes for CASSQPLRQGFNEKLFF.

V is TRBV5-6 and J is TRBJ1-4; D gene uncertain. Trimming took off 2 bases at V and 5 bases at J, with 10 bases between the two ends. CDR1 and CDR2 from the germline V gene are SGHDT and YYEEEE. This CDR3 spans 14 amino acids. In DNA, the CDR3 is TGTGCCAGCAGCTTCCGGGATGAGAATGAAAAACTGTTTTTT. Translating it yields CASSFRDENEKLFF.